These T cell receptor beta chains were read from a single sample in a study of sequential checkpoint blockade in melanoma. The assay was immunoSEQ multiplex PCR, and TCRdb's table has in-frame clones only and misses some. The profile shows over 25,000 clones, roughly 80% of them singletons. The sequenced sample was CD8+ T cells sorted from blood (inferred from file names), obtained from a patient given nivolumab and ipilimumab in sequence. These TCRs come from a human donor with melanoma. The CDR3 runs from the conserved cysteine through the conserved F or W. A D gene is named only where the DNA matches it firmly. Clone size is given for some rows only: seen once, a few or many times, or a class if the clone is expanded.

CDR3 protein: CASSVAVSGGDEQFF
CDR3 DNA: TGTGCCAGCAGCGTAGCTGTTAGCGGGGGGGATGAGCAGTTCTTC
clone size: once
J gene: TRBJ2-1
D gene: TRBD2
V gene: TRBV9

CDR3 protein: CASRVSPSGGSYEQYF
CDR3 DNA: TGCGCCAGCAGGGTTAGTCCTAGCGGGGGGTCCTACGAGCAGTACTTC
clone size: .
J gene: TRBJ2-7
D gene: TRBD2
V gene: TRBV4-1

CDR3 protein: CASSQGVQVDEQYF
CDR3 DNA: TGTGCCAGCAGCCAAGGGGTACAGGTGGACGAGCAGTACTTC
clone size: few
J gene: TRBJ2-7
D gene: .
V gene: TRBV4-2

CDR3 protein: CASSLQGSGTEAFF
CDR3 DNA: TGTGCCAGCAGCTTACAGGGTTCGGGGACTGAAGCTTTCTTT
clone size: .
J gene: TRBJ1-1
D gene: .
V gene: TRBV6-5

CDR3 protein: CASSPRGMEPQHF
CDR3 DNA: TGTGCCAGCAGCCCTAGAGGGATGGAGCCCCAGCATTTT
clone size: .
J gene: TRBJ1-5
D gene: .
V gene: TRBV5-6

CDR3 protein: CASSPGSTDTQYF
CDR3 DNA: TGCGCCAGCAGCCCGGGGTCAACAGATACGCAGTATTTT
clone size: .
J gene: TRBJ2-3
D gene: .
V gene: TRBV4-1

CDR3 protein: CASSLTGGESPLHF
CDR3 DNA: TGTGCCAGCAGCTTAACGGGGGGGGAATCACCCCTCCACTTT
clone size: .
J gene: TRBJ1-6
D gene: .
V gene: TRBV7-3

CDR3 protein: CASSPLGGLVGLAGGQETQYF
CDR3 DNA: TGTGCCAGCAGCCCCCTCGGGGGATTAGTGGGACTAGCGGGGGGGCAAGAGACCCAGTACTTC
clone size: .
J gene: TRBJ2-5
D gene: TRBD2
V gene: TRBV4-2

CDR3 protein: CASSAPLGAELSTDTQYF
CDR3 DNA: TGTGCCAGCAGCGCCCCCCTCGGCGCGGAGCTTAGCACAGATACGCAGTATTTT
clone size: .
J gene: TRBJ2-3
D gene: .
V gene: TRBV7-9

CDR3 protein: CASKLAGAGIQYF
CDR3 DNA: TGTGCCAGCAAACTAGCGGGGGCTGGCATTCAGTACTTC
clone size: .
J gene: TRBJ2-4
D gene: TRBD2
V gene: TRBV6-5

CDR3 protein: CASSLGIVGETQYF
CDR3 DNA: TGTGCCAGCAGCTTGGGCATTGTGGGAGAGACCCAGTACTTC
clone size: .
J gene: TRBJ2-5
D gene: .
V gene: TRBV7-9

CDR3 protein: CAISEIGRAGELFF
CDR3 DNA: TGTGCCATCAGTGAGATAGGGAGGGCCGGGGAGCTGTTTTTT
clone size: .
J gene: TRBJ2-2
D gene: TRBD2
V gene: TRBV10-3

CDR3 protein: CASWGRGASNEQFF
CDR3 DNA: TGTGCCAGTTGGGGTCGGGGGGCGAGCAATGAGCAGTTCTTC
clone size: .
J gene: TRBJ2-1
D gene: .
V gene: TRBV19

CDR3 protein: CASPDRVGYTF
CDR3 DNA: TGTGCCAGCCCGGACAGGGTTGGCTACACCTTC
clone size: .
J gene: TRBJ1-2
D gene: TRBD1
V gene: TRBV2

CDR3 protein: CASSSTGTPNEQYF
CDR3 DNA: TGTGCCAGCAGTTCCACAGGGACCCCGAACGAGCAGTACTTC
clone size: .
J gene: TRBJ2-7
D gene: .
V gene: TRBV27

CDR3 protein: CASSLTGGGETQYF
CDR3 DNA: TGTGCCAGCAGTCTCACAGGGGGTGGAGAGACCCAGTACTTC
clone size: .
J gene: TRBJ2-5
D gene: TRBD1
V gene: TRBV28

CDR3 protein: CASSQYRGLRYGYTF
CDR3 DNA: TGCGCCAGCAGCCAATACAGGGGATTGCGGTATGGCTACACCTTC
clone size: medium-sized
J gene: TRBJ1-2
D gene: TRBD1
V gene: TRBV4-1

CDR3 protein: CASSYTGQGTGYEQYF
CDR3 DNA: TGTGCCAGCAGTTACACCGGACAGGGTACCGGCTACGAGCAGTACTTC
clone size: once
J gene: TRBJ2-7
D gene: TRBD1
V gene: TRBV6-6